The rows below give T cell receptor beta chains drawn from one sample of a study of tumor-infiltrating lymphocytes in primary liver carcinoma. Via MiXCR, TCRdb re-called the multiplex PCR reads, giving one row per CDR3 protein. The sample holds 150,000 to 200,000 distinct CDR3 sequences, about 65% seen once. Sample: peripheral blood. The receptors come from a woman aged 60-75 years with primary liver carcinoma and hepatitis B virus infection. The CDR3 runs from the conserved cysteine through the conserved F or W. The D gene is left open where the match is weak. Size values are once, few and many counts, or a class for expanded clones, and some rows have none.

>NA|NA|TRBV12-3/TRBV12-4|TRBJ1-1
CASRGPSNSETFF
TGTGCCAGCAGAGGACCCTCAAACTCTGAAACTTTCTTT
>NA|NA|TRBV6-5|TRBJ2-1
CASSYGQGGPYEQFF
TGTGCCAGCAGTTACGGGCAGGGCGGCCCCTACGAGCAGTTCTTC
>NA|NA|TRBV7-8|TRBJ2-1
CASQRGAQQAYNKQFF
TGTGCCAGCCAAAGGGGAGCACAGCAGGCTTACAATAAGCAGTTCTTC
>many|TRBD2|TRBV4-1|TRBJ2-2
CASSHGTSGTANTGELFF
TGCGCCAGCAGCCACGGGACTAGCGGGACTGCGAACACCGGGGAGCTGTTTTTT
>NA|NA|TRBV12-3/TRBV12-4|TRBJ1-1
CASRLFPGFAGKAFF
TGTGCCAGCAGATTATTCCCCGGGTTTGCGGGGAAAGCTTTCTTT
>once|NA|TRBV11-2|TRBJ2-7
CVSSLDAGGRSEQYF
TGTGTCAGCAGCTTAGATGCGGGCGGGCGATCCGAGCAGTACTTC
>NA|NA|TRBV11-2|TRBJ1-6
CASSVSLGGSPLHF
TGTGCCAGCAGTGTTAGCCTGGGCGGTTCACCCCTCCACTTT
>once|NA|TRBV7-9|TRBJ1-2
CASSTRAHRGYTF
TGTGCCAGCAGCACCCGGGCCCACCGCGGCTACACCTTC
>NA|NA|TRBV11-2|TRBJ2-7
CASSLMGYEQYF
TGTGCCAGCAGCCTTATGGGCTACGAGCAGTACTTC
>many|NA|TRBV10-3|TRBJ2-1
CAISEVESYNEQFF
TGTGCCATCAGTGAGGTTGAGAGCTACAATGAGCAGTTCTTC
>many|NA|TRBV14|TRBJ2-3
CASSRDLRTDTQYF
TGTGCCAGCAGCAGGGACCTTCGCACAGATACGCAGTATTTT
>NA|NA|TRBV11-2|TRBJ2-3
CANGLDRGDTQYF
TGTGCCAACGGCTTAGATCGTGGAGATACGCAGTATTTT
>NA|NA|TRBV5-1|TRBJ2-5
CASSLGLGGILQETQYF
TGCGCCAGCAGCTTGGGCCTAGGGGGGATTCTCCAAGAGACCCAGTACTTC
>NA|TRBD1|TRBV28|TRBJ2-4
CASGLYWTGHVAKNIQYF
TGTGCCAGCGGTTTATATTGGACAGGGCATGTGGCCAAAAACATTCAGTACTTC
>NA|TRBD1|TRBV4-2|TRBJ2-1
CASSQPGQLPYNEQFF
TGTGCCAGCAGCCAACCGGGACAGCTTCCTTACAATGAGCAGTTCTTC
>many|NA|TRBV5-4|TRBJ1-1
CASSLDRGWNTEAFF
TGTGCCAGCAGCTTGGATCGGGGGTGGAACACTGAAGCTTTCTTT
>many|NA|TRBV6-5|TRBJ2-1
CASEGTRHNEQFF
TGTGCCAGCGAGGGGACTCGCCACAATGAGCAGTTCTTC
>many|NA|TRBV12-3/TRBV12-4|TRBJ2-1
CASSLLTSNEQFF
TGTGCCAGCAGTTTGTTAACTTCCAATGAGCAGTTCTTC
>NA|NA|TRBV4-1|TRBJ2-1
CASESTVLYNEQFF
TGCGCCAGCGAGTCGACGGTGCTCTACAATGAGCAGTTCTTC
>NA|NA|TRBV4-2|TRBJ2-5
CDSSQDGTEVETQYF
TGTGACAGCAGCCAAGATGGAACAGAGGTAGAGACCCAGTACTTC
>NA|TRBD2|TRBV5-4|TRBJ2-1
CASCPGLAGNNEQSF
TGTGCCAGCTGCCCTGGACTAGCGGGAAACAATGAGCAGTCCTTC
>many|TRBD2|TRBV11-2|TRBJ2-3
CASSSGLAGTDTQYF
TGTGCCAGCAGCTCAGGACTAGCAGGGACAGATACGCAGTATTTT
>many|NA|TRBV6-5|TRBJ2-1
CASSYSGDSYNEQFF
TGTGCCAGCAGTTACTCGGGGGACTCCTACAATGAGCAGTTCTTC
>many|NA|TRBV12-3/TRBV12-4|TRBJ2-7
CASRLGGVGAYEQYF
TGTGCCAGCAGATTAGGGGGAGTCGGGGCCTACGAGCAGTACTTC
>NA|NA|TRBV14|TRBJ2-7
CASNQGGGQEQYF
TGTGCCAGCAACCAAGGGGGGGGTCAAGAGCAGTACTTC
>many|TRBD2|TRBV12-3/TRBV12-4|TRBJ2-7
CASSARLAGALYEQYF
TGTGCCAGCAGTGCTCGACTAGCGGGAGCCCTCTACGAGCAGTACTTC
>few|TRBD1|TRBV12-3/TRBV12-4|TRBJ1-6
CASRLQGAGSPLHF
TGTGCCAGCAGACTACAGGGGGCCGGATCACCCCTCCACTTT
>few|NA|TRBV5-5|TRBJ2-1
CASSFVGPEQFF
TGTGCCAGCAGCTTTGTCGGTCCGGAGCAGTTCTTC
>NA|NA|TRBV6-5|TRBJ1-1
CASRSGSPMNTEAFF
TGTGCCAGCAGGTCGGGTTCCCCAATGAACACTGAAGCCTTCTTT
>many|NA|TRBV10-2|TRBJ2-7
CASSDLRPYEQYF
TGCGCCAGCAGTGACCTTAGGCCCTACGAGCAGTACTTC
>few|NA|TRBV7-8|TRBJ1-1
CASSLGGSEAFF
TGTGCCAGCAGCTTGGGGGGATCCGAAGCTTTCTTT
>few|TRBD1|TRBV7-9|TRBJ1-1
CASRDRGNTEAFF
TGTGCCAGCAGAGACAGGGGGAACACTGAAGCTTTCTTT
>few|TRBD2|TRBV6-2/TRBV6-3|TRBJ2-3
CASTDGWIAGADMQYF
TGTGCCAGCACCGACGGCTGGATAGCGGGGGCTGATATGCAGTATTTT
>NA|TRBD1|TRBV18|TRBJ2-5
CASSQTGQETQYF
TGTGCCAGCTCACAGACAGGGCAAGAGACCCAGTACTTC
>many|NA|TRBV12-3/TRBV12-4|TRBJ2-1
CASTSQRGVHNEQFF
TGTGCCAGCACTTCCCAGAGGGGAGTACACAATGAGCAGTTCTTC
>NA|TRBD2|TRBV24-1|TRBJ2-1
CATSVGTSGTLYNEESF
TGTGCCACCAGTGTTGGGACTAGCGGGACGCTCTACAATGAGGAGTCCTTC
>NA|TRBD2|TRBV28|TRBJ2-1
CASSSGGVRGYNEQFF
TGTGCCAGCAGTTCGGGGGGAGTCAGAGGGTACAATGAGCAGTTCTTC
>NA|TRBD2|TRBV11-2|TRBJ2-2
CVSSSSGMNTGELFF
TGTGTCAGCAGCTCTAGCGGAATGAACACCGGGGAGCTGTTTTTT
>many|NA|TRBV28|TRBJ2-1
CASSRGGHWSLDGDEQFF
TGTGCCAGCAGCCGCGGAGGTCATTGGTCCCTTGACGGTGATGAGCAGTTCTTC
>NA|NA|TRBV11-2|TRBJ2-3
CASSPGWSLTDMQYF
TGTGCCAGCAGCCCTGGGTGGTCTTTGACAGATATGCAGTATTTT
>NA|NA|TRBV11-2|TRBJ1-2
CASNLDPGSIYGYIF
TGTGCCAGCAACTTAGATCCGGGATCAATCTATGGCTACATCTTC
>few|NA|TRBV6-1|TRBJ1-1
CTSSERWTGSTEASF
TGTACTAGCAGTGAACGGTGGACGGGAAGCACTGAAGCTTCCTTT
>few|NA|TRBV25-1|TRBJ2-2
CAEGGTQTEDIGELFF
TGTGCAGAAGGAGGTACCCAGACAGAAGACATCGGGGAGCTGTTTTTT
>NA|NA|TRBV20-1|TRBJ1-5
CSAMEGLDQPQLF
TGCAGTGCTATGGAGGGGCTGGATCAGCCCCAGCTTTTT
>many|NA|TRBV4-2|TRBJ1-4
CASSRNGPATNEKLFF
TGTGCCAGCAGCCGGAACGGCCCGGCAACTAATGAAAAACTGTTTTTT
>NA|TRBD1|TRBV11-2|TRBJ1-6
CASSLERDSNSPLHF
TGTGCCAGCAGCTTAGAGCGGGACAGTAATTCACCCCTCCACTTT
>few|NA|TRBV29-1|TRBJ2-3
CSVPTGSSTGTQYF
TGCAGCGTTCCCACAGGGTCCAGCACAGGTACGCAGTATTTT
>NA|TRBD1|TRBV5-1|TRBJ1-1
CASSQTPGGEAFF
TGCGCCAGCAGCCAGACCCCAGGGGGTGAGGCTTTCTTT
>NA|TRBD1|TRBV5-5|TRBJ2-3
CANSPEGQITDTQYF
TGTGCCAACAGCCCTGAGGGACAGATAACAGATACGCAGTATTTT
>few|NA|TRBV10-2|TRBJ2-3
CASRRTDTQYF
TGCGCCAGCAGACGCACAGATACGCAGTATTTT
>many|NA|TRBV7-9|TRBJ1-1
CASSLSGLKAEAFF
TGTGCCAGCAGCTTATCTGGTCTGAAGGCTGAAGCTTTCTTT
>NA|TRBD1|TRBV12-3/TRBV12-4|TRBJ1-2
CASNDRGDGYTF
TGTGCCAGCAATGACAGGGGAGATGGCTACACCTTC
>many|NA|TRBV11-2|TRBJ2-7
CASSSNRNSYEQYF
TGTGCCAGCAGCTCTAACAGGAACTCCTACGAGCAGTACTTC
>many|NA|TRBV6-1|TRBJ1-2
CASSSQGLGYTF
TGTGCCAGCAGTTCGCAGGGTCTTGGCTACACCTTC
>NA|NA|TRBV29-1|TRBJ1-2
CSVSALESHYDYAF
TGCAGCGTTAGTGCCCTTGAATCGCACTATGACTACGCCTTC
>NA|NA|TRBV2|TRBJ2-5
CTSGLLYQETQYF
TGTACCAGCGGTTTACTATACCAAGAGACCCAGTACTTC
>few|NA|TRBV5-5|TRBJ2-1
CASQREGQGFSYNEQFF
TGTGCCTCCCAACGAGAGGGGCAGGGGTTCTCCTACAATGAGCAGTTCTTC
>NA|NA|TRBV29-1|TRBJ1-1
CSVTGGWGMNTEAFF
TGCAGCGTTACCGGGGGCTGGGGCATGAACACTGAAGCTTTCTTT
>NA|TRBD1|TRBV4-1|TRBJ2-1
CGSSQGQGLSGDEQFF
TGCGGCAGCAGCCAAGGACAGGGCTTATCCGGGGATGAGCAGTTCTTC
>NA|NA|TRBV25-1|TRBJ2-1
CASSEAAGNEQFF
TGTGCCAGCAGTGAAGCGGCAGGGAATGAGCAGTTCTTC